This T cell receptor beta chain was identified in a study of identical twins. The V gene lost 5 bases and the J gene lost 6 bases, with 14 bases spanning the gap. The V gene's germline CDR1 is DFQATT and CDR2 SNEGSKA (reference sequence). CDR3 length equals 13 residues. Each CDR3 protein is one row after TCRdb ran MiXCR on the 5' RACE reads. The data hold about 470,000 distinct CDR3 sequences, with 20% to 25% observed a single time. This clonotype was detected only a few times. These data were also reused for a study on T cells expressing NK-cell markers.

This TCR was recovered from a woman between 18 and 29 years old in good health. The rearrangement links TRBV20-1 to TRBJ2-1, with a possible D match to TRBD1 (6 bases). The specimen was CD4+ T cells sorted from blood. The CDR3 is CSAGGGQINEQFF. The CDR3 nucleotides are TGCAGTGCTGGGGGCGGACAAATCAATGAGCAGTTCTTC.